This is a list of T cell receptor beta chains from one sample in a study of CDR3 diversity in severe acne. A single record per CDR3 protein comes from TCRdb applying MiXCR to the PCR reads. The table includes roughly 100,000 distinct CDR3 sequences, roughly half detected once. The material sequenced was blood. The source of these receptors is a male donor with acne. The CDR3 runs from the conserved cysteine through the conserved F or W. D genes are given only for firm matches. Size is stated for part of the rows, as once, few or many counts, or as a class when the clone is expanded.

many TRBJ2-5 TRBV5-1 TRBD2 TGCGCCAGCAGCTCGACTAGCGGTAAAGAGACCCAGTACTTC CASSSTSGKETQYF
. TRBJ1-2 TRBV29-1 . TGCAGCGTTAGGGGGGGGCAGAGAAATGGCTACACCTTC CSVRGGQRNGYTF
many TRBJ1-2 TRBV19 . TGTGCCAGTAGCAACCAGGACAACTATGGCTACACCTTC CASSNQDNYGYTF
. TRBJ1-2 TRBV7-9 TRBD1 TGTGCCAGCAGCGACCGGGGACAGGGGGCATGGTATGGCTACACCTTC CASSDRGQGAWYGYTF
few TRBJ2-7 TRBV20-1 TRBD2 TGCAGTGCAAGACTAGCGGTCTACGAGCAGTACTTC CSARLAVYEQYF
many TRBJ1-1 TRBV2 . TGTGCCAGCAGTGAACAGGGAAACACTGAAGCTTTCTTT CASSEQGNTEAFF
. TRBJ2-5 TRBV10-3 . TGTGCCATCAGTGGGGACGGACAAGAGACCCAGTACTTC CAISGDGQETQYF
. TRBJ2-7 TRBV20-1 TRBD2 TGCAGTGCCGCTTTAAGCGGGAACCGCGAGCAGTACTTC CSAALSGNREQYF
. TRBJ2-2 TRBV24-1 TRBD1 TGTGCCACTGGACAGGCAACCGGGGAGCTGTTTTTT CATGQATGELFF
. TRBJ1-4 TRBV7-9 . TGTGCCAGCAGCGGGGAGGGTGAAAAACTGTTTTTT CASSGEGEKLFF
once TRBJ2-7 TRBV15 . TGTGCCACCAGCAGAGATAGAGGGTCATCCTACGAGCAGTACTTC CATSRDRGSSYEQYF
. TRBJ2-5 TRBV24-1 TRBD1 TGTGCCACCAGTTCTACAGGGGGCGAACTTTATCGATTACAAGAGACCCAGTACTTC CATSSTGGELYRLQETQYF
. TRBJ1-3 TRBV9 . TGTGCCAGCAGCGTAGAGAGGACTGGAAACACCATATATTTT CASSVERTGNTIYF
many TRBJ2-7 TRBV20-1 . TGCAGTGCTAGAGATCAAATTAAAGGGTCAGACTACGAGCAGTACTTC CSARDQIKGSDYEQYF
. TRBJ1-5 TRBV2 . TGTGCCAGCAGTGCCGGGGGGTCGCGAGGGGAAAGTCAGCCCCAGCATTTT CASSAGGSRGESQPQHF
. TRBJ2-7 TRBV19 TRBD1 TGTGCCAGTAGTAAGGGACAGGGTAACGAGCAGTACTTC CASSKGQGNEQYF
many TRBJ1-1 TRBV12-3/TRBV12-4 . TGTGCCAGCAGTTTTTCCGAGGTGGCTGAAGCTTTCTTT CASSFSEVAEAFF
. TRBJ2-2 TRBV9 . TGTACCAGCAGCCTTAACACCCATTACACCGGGGAGCTGTTTTTT CTSSLNTHYTGELFF
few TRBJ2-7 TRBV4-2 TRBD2 TGTGCCAGCAGCCAAGATAAAGCGGGAGCTGGCGAGCAGTACTTC CASSQDKAGAGEQYF
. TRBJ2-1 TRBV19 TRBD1 TGTGCCAGTACCGGGACAGGGGGCGTGGAGCAGTTCTTC CASTGTGGVEQFF
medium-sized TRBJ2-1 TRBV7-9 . TGTGCCAGCAGCACCGGAACTGAGCAGTTCTTC CASSTGTEQFF